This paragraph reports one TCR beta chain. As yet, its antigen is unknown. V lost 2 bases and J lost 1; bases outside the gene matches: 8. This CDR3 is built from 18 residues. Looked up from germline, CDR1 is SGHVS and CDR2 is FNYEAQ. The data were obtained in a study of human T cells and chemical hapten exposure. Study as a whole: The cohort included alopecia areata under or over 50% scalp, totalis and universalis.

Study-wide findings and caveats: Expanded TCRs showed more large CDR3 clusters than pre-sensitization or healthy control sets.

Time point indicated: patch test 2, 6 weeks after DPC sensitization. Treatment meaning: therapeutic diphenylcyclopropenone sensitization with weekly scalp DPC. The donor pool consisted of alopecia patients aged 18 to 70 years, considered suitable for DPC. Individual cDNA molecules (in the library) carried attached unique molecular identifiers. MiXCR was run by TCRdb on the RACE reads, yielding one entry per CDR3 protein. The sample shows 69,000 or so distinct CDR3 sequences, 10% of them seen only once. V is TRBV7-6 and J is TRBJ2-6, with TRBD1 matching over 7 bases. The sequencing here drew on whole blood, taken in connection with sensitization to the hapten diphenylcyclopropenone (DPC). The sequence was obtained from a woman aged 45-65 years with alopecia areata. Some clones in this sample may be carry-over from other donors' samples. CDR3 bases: TGTGCCAGCAGCTTACTCTACGACAGGGTGTCTGGGGCCAACGTCCTGACTTTC. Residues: CASSLLYDRVSGANVLTF.